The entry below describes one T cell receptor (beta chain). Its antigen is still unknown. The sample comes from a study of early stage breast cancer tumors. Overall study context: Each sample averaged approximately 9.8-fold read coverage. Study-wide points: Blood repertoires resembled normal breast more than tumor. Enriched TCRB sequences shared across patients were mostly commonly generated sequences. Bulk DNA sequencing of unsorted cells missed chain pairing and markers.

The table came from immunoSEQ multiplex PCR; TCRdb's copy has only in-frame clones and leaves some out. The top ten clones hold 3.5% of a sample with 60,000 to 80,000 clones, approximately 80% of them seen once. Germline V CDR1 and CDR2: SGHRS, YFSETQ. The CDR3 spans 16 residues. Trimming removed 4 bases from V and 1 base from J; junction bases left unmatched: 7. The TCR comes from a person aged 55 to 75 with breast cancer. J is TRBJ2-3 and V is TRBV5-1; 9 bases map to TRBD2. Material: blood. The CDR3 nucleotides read TGCGCCAGCAGCGGCGGGACTAGCAGGGGCACAGATACGCAGTATTTT. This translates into CASSGGTSRGTDTQYF.